This T cell receptor beta chain was captured in a study of shared clonotypes between healthy human individuals. On the study more broadly: Each donor had three CD4 naive, three CD4 memory, two CD8 naive and one CD8 memory plate.

This clone showed up just once. Germline CDR1 SEHNR, CDR2 FQNEAQ (reference sequence). The length of the CDR3 is 16 residues. V was pared by 0 bases and J by 2 bases, with 14 bases between. The repertoire was sequenced with immunoSEQ multiplex PCR; TCRdb's copy has only in-frame clones and lacks some. The table has 2 million to 3 million clones, over 85% seen once; the top ten hold 0.36%. The receptor was isolated from a man aged 18 to 29 in good health. Some clones in this sample may be carry-over from other donors' samples. The material sequenced was naive CD4+ T cells from PBMCs. The subset here: CD45RA+ positively selected. V usage is TRBV7-9 and J usage is TRBJ2-7; D remains unclear. This CDR3 is CASSLAAVGFPYEQYF. CDR3 in DNA: TGTGCCAGCAGCTTAGCGGCGGTAGGTTTCCCCTACGAGCAGTACTTC.